This T cell receptor beta chain was found in a study of monozygotic twins with inflammatory bowel disease. Regarding the study as a whole: Possibly because of limited power, concordant and discordant twins showed no difference in repertoire similarity.

The CDR3 is made up of 14 amino acids. Researchers used template switching to add UMIs featuring a 6-nucleotide sample barcode. TCRdb reanalyzed the 5' RACE reads and collapses them to one entry per CDR3 protein, without DNA. The listing records approximately 400,000 distinct CDR3 sequences. A note on this clonotype: The antigen is not known.

The clonotype comes from a human donor with ulcerative colitis or Crohn's disease, or a healthy co-twin of an affected twin (not recorded which). The genes are TRBV12-3 or TRBV12-4 and TRBJ2-7. The material sequenced was blood. The CDR3 reads CASSPLLITYEQYF.